This TCR beta chain is drawn from a study of CXCR3-negative and CXCR3-positive naive CD8 T cells. Turning to the study itself: The dataset comprises some 150 million TRB reads in total, with about 1.5 +/- 0.3 million reads per library. Study results and limitations: In naive cells, CXCR3-negative and CXCR3-positive subsets had similar TRBV-TRBJ usage; memory cells differed. For CXCR3-positive naive cells, TRB CDR3s were more hydrophobic than those of CXCR3-negative naive cells.

In germline, CDR1 is MGHRA, CDR2 YSYEKL. This CDR3 is built from 12 residues. With regard to this clonotype: Its specificity is unknown.

The TRB cDNA libraries were prepared by 5' RACE with UMI labels. From the 5' RACE reads, TCRdb lists one entry per CDR3 protein and no DNA. The sample shows 100,000 to 150,000 distinct CDR3 sequences, and 0.45% to 0.55% sits with its ten largest clones. The sample consisted of naive CXCR3- CD8+ T cells from blood. Stated subset: CD45RO-CCR7+CD27+CD95- naive CD8+ T cells lacking CXCR3 (TNR3-). The sequence derives from a human donor in good health. Some clones in this sample may be carry-over from other donors' samples. The V gene is TRBV4-1, the J gene TRBJ2-2. The CDR3 region is CASSQLAGELFF.